The 30 T cell receptor beta chains below all came from one sample that was sequenced in a study of regulatory T cells in long-lasting Graves disease. Stated time point: persistent/refractory GD, antithyroid drugs over 5 years with positive TRAb. Following extraction of RNA from PBMCs, that RNA was used to make the TCR library. Construction of the TCR beta libraries employed iRepertoire HTBI primers in conjunction with Arm-PCR of CDR3 regions. TCRdb passed the multiplex PCR reads through MiXCR, listing each CDR3 protein once. Of hundreds of thousands of distinct CDR3 sequences detected, around 21% appear once; the ten largest clones hold under 25%. Sample: peripheral blood mononuclear cells (PBMCs), taken when the disease was refractory, from a patient treated with antithyroid drugs. Every receptor here comes from a female donor with Graves disease.

The table lists this clonotype with a few counts. The chain carries TRBV7-2 and TRBJ2-1, with D unclear. Trimming stripped 4 bases from V and 7 bases from J, with 20 bases between. CDR3 length: 16 residues. Germline V gene data show CDR1 as SGHTA and CDR2 as FQGNSA. CDR3 amino acids: CASSSPGTSRRNEQFF. In DNA form, the CDR3 reads TGTGCCAGCAGCTCCCCCGGAACCTCCCGCAGGAATGAGCAGTTCTTC.

There are many counts of this clonotype. This sequence joins TRBV27 and TRBJ1-5, with D possibly TRBD1 on 5 matching bases. V lost 4 bases, J lost 2 bases, and 15 bases lay in between. This CDR3 has 16 residues. CDR1 and CDR2 from the germline V gene are MNHEY and SMNVEV (reference sequence). The CDR3 nucleotides are TGTGCCAGCAGTTCTTGGAAGGGGTTAGGCAATCAGCCCCAGCATTTT. Protein: CASSSWKGLGNQPQHF.

This clonotype was seen more than once but under ten times. The rearrangement joins TRBV7-2 to TRBJ2-3; unclear D gene. The V and J ends lost 3 bases and 3 bases respectively, with 10 bases between them. The germline CDR1 and CDR2 sequences are SGHTA and FQGNSA. This CDR3 has 14 residues. The CDR3, as DNA: TGTGCCAGCAGCTTTGGGCTAGTAACAGATACGCAGTATTTT. As protein: CASSFGLVTDTQYF.

This clonotype was detected ten times or more. The V call is TRBV30, the J call TRBJ2-7; a possible D gene is TRBD2 (5 bases). The CDR3 is 13 residues long. CDR1 is GTSNPN, CDR2 SVGIG, per germline (reference sequence). V was shortened by 1 base and J by 5 bases, with 12 bases between the two germline ends. The CDR3 sequence is CAWSAASIHEQYF. In DNA, the CDR3 is TGTGCCTGGAGTGCGGCTAGCATCCACGAGCAGTACTTC. The full variable domain, rest sourced from reference TRBV30 and TRBJ2-7, is SQTIHQWPATLVQPVGSPLSLECTVEGTSNPNLYWYRQAAGRGLQLLFYSVGIGQISSEVPQNLSASRPQDRQFILSSKKLLLSDSGFYLCAWSAASIHEQYFGPGTRLTVT.

V is TRBV19 and J is TRBJ2-7; maybe TRBD1 (5 bases). Deletions cut 5 bases from V and 4 bases from J, with 15 bases between. The V gene's germline CDR1 is LNHDA and CDR2 SQIVND (reference sequence). This CDR3 has 14 residues. CDR3 protein: CASSEGDGFYEQYF. Here the CDR3 DNA reads TGTGCCAGTAGTGAAGGGGATGGTTTTTACGAGCAGTACTTC.

The chain joins TRBV19 to TRBJ2-7, with 9 bases that match TRBD2. The germline gives CDR1 LNHDA, CDR2 SQIVND (reference sequence). With V trimmed by 4 bases and J by 5 bases, 9 bases remained unmatched. The CDR3 has 15 residues. The chain's CDR3 is CASSTKRTSADEQYF. The CDR3 DNA sequence: TGTGCCAGTAGTACCAAACGGACTAGCGCGGACGAGCAGTACTTC.

Worth noting for this clonotype: This sequence may be a read error, since a much larger clone differs from it by one base. This chain joins TRBV7-2 and TRBJ2-7; D gene unclear. The ends were cut back, 5 bases at V and 2 bases at J, with 10 bases in the middle. The CDR3 has 13 residues. Germline V gene sequence: CDR1 SGHTA, CDR2 FQGNSA. The CDR3 here is CASSRFSPYEQYF. CDR3 nucleotides: TGTGCCAGCAGCCGATTTAGCCCCTACGAGCAGTACTTC.

With respect to this clonotype: This clone may be a read error of a much larger clone one base away. V gene TRBV7-2 combines with J gene TRBJ2-7; the match to TRBD2 covers 7 bases. Unmatched junction bases numbered 5, after V lost 3 bases and J lost 6 bases. Germline values: CDR1 SGHTA, CDR2 FQGNSA. This CDR3 region has 13 residues. CDR3 coding DNA: TGTGCCAGCAGCTTTAGGCGGGAGTCCGAGCAGTACTTC. It yields the protein CASSFRRESEQYF.

This clonotype has only a few counts. The DNA of the CDR3 is TGTGCCAGTGGGGACACTACGAGGGGACCATCCCACGAGCAGTACTTC. Translating gives CASGDTTRGPSHEQYF. The chain links TRBV2 to TRBJ2-7, with D perhaps TRBD1 (6 bases). The CDR3 sequence is 16 residues long. The germline V gene has CDR1 SNHLY and CDR2 FYNNEI. The ends were cut back, 9 bases at V and 5 bases at J, with 26 bases in the middle. Using reference TRBV2 and TRBJ2-7 for the parts outside the CDR3, the full variable domain is EPEVTQTPSHQVTQMGQEVILRCVPISNHLYFYWYRQILGQKVEFLVSFYNNEISEKSEIFDDQFSVERPDGSNFTLKIRSTKLEDSAMYFCASGDTTRGPSHEQYFGPGTRLTVT.

J is TRBJ2-7 and V is TRBV20-1; 13 nucleotides agree with TRBD2. Germline V lookup: CDR1 DFQATT, CDR2 SNEGSKA (reference sequence). J was trimmed by 4 bases and V by 4 bases; bases with no gene match: 7. This CDR3 has 15 amino acids. As DNA, the CDR3 is TGCAGTGCTAAGAAACTAGCGGGAGGGGATTACGAGCAGTACTTC. Translated: CSAKKLAGGDYEQYF.

The chain joins TRBV7-9 to TRBJ1-1; 9 bases map to TRBD1. The V gene's germline CDR1 is SEHNR and CDR2 FQNEAQ (reference sequence). With 2 bases clipped from V and 5 bases from J, the junction kept 3 bases outside the gene matches. This CDR3 has 14 amino acids. CDR3 residues: CASSLYRGRTEAFF. The CDR3, as DNA: TGTGCCAGCAGCTTATACAGGGGGCGAACTGAAGCTTTCTTT.

CDR3 sequence reads: CASSYSTTSGVTYEQYF. DNA of the CDR3: TGTGCCAGCAGTTACTCCACGACTAGCGGGGTAACCTACGAGCAGTACTTC. This chain connects TRBV6-2 or TRBV6-3 to TRBJ2-7; 11 bases line up with TRBD2. In germline, CDR1 is MNHEY, CDR2 SVGEGT. The junction had 6 bases not matched to a gene; V was cut back by 0 bases and J by 2 bases. The CDR3 covers 17 residues.

The chain combines TRBV19 with TRBJ2-7; no reliable D call. Trimming cost V 3 bases and J 1 base, with 7 bases left between them. CDR1 LNHDA and CDR2 SQIVND come from the germline V gene (reference sequence). The CDR3 has 13 amino acids. The CDR3 is CASSILPSYEQYF. Here the CDR3 DNA reads TGTGCCAGTAGTATTTTGCCTTCCTACGAGCAGTACTTC.

This clonotype was recorded a few times. The V call is TRBV28, the J call TRBJ2-4, with a tentative D call TRBD1 (7 bases). CDR3 length: 16 amino acids. The germline V gene has CDR1 MDHEN and CDR2 SYDVKM. V dropped 4 bases and J dropped 4 bases, with 17 bases sitting between them. The CDR3 sequence: CASSSTGQGGKNIQYF. In nucleotides, the CDR3 is TGTGCCAGCAGTTCAACGGGCCAGGGGGGAAAAAACATTCAGTACTTC.

The genes are TRBV7-2 and TRBJ2-5; 11 bases are a match to TRBD2. Unmatched junction bases numbered 15, after V lost 5 bases and J lost 1 base. Germline CDR1 SGHTA, CDR2 FQGNSA. This CDR3 has 19 amino acids. The CDR3 protein is CASSEYPLAGVGFQETQYF. The CDR3 nucleotides read TGTGCCAGCAGCGAGTACCCACTAGCGGGGGTAGGCTTCCAAGAGACCCAGTACTTC. Complete variable domain (other parts from reference TRBV7-2 and TRBJ2-5): GAGVSQSPSNKVTEKGKDVELRCDPISGHTALYWYRQSLGQGLEFLIYFQGNSAPDKSGLPSDRFSAERTGGSVSTLTIQRTQQEDSAVYLCASSEYPLAGVGFQETQYFGPGTRLLVL.

This clonotype was recorded many times. This CDR3 reads CASSQGSSAANEKLFF. CDR3 coding DNA: TGTGCCAGCTCACAAGGATCGAGTGCTGCTAATGAAAAACTGTTTTTT. This chain uses TRBV18 with TRBJ1-4; D unclear. Germline V gene data show CDR1 as KGHSH and CDR2 as LQKENI. The ends were cut back, 4 bases at V and 3 bases at J, with 15 bases in the middle. This CDR3 is 16 amino acids long.

This clonotype appeared many times. The rearrangement joins TRBV7-8 to TRBJ2-5; 7 positions match TRBD2. Looked up from germline, CDR1 is SGHVS and CDR2 is FQNEAQ. The CDR3 sequence is 14 residues long. J gave up 4 bases and V 4 bases, and 6 bases lay outside the gene matches. The CDR3 DNA sequence: TGTGCCAGCAGCTCTTGGGGCGGGAGAGAGACCCAGTACTTC. This sequence encodes CASSSWGGRETQYF.

As regards this clonotype: This clone may be a read error of a much larger clone one base away. The CDR3 end shows no conserved phenylalanine or tryptophan, and so a read error is likely. The chain links TRBV28 to TRBJ2-7; D is unresolved. Germline assignment: CDR1 MDHEN and CDR2 SYDVKM. V was pared by 5 bases and J by 3 bases, with 8 bases between. There are 12 residues in the CDR3. The CDR3: CASSRGYYEQYL. The CDR3 coding sequence is TGTGCCAGCAGTCGCGGATACTACGAGCAGTACCTC.

The chain has TRBV7-2 and TRBJ2-7; 11 bases align to TRBD1. CDR1 and CDR2 (germline): SGHTA, FQGNSA. This CDR3 has 15 residues. V was pared by 5 bases and J by 6 bases, with 9 bases of the junction left unmatched. CDR3 protein: CASSQDGTGGSEQYF. In DNA form, the CDR3 reads TGTGCCAGCAGCCAAGATGGGACAGGGGGATCCGAGCAGTACTTC.

This clonotype was observed many times. This chain links TRBV20-1 with TRBJ2-2; D remains ambiguous. Trimming pared 3 bases from V and 2 bases from J, leaving 7 bases between. The germline gives CDR1 DFQATT, CDR2 SNEGSKA (reference sequence). CDR3 length equals 13 residues. As DNA, the CDR3 is TGCAGTGCTAGTAGTTCCAACACCGGGGAGCTGTTTTTT. The encoded protein is CSASSSNTGELFF.

There are many counts of this clonotype. The chain employs TRBV28 and TRBJ2-7, with 9 bases aligning to TRBD2. V shed 6 bases, J shed 7 bases, and the junction held 19 bases outside the gene matches. This CDR3 spans 17 amino acids. Germline CDR1 MDHEN, CDR2 SYDVKM. The CDR3 DNA reads TGTGCCAGCAGGAAGACGGGCGGGAGGGCCTCTCGTCATGAGCAGTACTTC. Its protein product is CASRKTGGRASRHEQYF. The variable domain in full, completed from reference TRBV28 and TRBJ2-7, reads DVKVTQSSRYLVKRTGEKVFLECVQDMDHENMFWYRQDPGLGLRLIYFSYDVKMKEKGDIPEGYSVSREKKERFSLILESASTNQTSMYLCASRKTGGRASRHEQYFGPGTRLTVT.

This clonotype appeared a few times. This chain joins TRBV9 and TRBJ1-1; no reliable D call. The V end was cut by 1 base, the J end by 1 base, with 5 bases between. Germline CDR1 is SGDLS and CDR2 is YYNGEE. The CDR3 sequence is 13 residues long. CDR3 amino acids: CASSVSSNTEAFF. The CDR3 DNA follows: TGTGCCAGCAGCGTAAGCTCGAACACTGAAGCTTTCTTT.

V is TRBV9 and J is TRBJ2-2; TRBD2 is a possible D gene (5 bases). V was trimmed by 0 bases and J by 4 bases, leaving 13 bases between them. Looked up from germline, CDR1 is SGDLS and CDR2 is YYNGEE. This CDR3 has 16 amino acids. The CDR3 coding sequence is TGTGCCAGCAGCGTAGAATCCTCTAGCCGCACCGGGGAGCTGTTTTTT. Its translation is CASSVESSSRTGELFF.

This clonotype was counted a few times. CDR3 sequence (DNA): TGTGCCAGCTCACCTTATGCGACAGGACCTAACTATGGCTACACCTTC. This codes for CASSPYATGPNYGYTF. The chain has TRBV18 and TRBJ1-2, with D possibly being TRBD1 (6 bases). CDR1 is KGHSH and CDR2 is LQKENI in the germline V gene. Trimming pared 3 bases from V and 0 bases from J, leaving 14 bases between. The CDR3 is made up of 16 amino acids.

CDR3 amino acids: CASRMLAGGSDEQFF. The DNA for the CDR3 is TGCGCCAGCAGGATGCTAGCGGGGGGCAGCGATGAGCAGTTCTTC. The chain joins TRBV5-1 to TRBJ2-1; 11 bases align to TRBD2. CDR3 size: 15 residues. V lost 5 bases, J lost 8 bases, and 9 bases stayed unmatched. CDR1 SGHRS and CDR2 YFSETQ come from the germline V gene.

This clonotype was observed many times. CDR3 sequence: CSARDGSTNEKLFF. The CDR3 DNA sequence: TGCAGTGCTAGGGACGGCTCAACTAATGAAAAACTGTTTTTT. The chain carries TRBV20-1 and TRBJ1-4; D not certain. This CDR3 is built from 14 residues. Germline V gene sequence: CDR1 DFQATT, CDR2 SNEGSKA (reference sequence). Deletions cut 3 bases from V and 0 bases from J, with 8 bases between.

The V and J genes are TRBV6-2 or TRBV6-3 and TRBJ2-2, with TRBD1 matching 9 bases. The trim removed 2 bases at V and 4 bases at J, leaving 8 bases unmatched. The CDR3 has 17 residues. Looked up from germline, CDR1 is MNHEY and CDR2 is SVGEGT. The DNA for the CDR3 is TGTGCCAGCAGTTACCCGACCGGGACAGGGAGCACCGGGGAGCTGTTTTTT. Amino acids: CASSYPTGTGSTGELFF.

The chain is built from TRBV19 and TRBJ1-6; possibly TRBD1 for D (5 bases). Deletions cut 5 bases from V and 8 bases from J, with 13 bases between. The germline V gene has CDR1 LNHDA and CDR2 SQIVND (reference sequence). This CDR3 contains 14 residues. CDR3 DNA sequence: TGTGCCAGTAGTTCCGGGACTGAGTATTCACCCCTCCACTTT. Residues: CASSSGTEYSPLHF.

The chain employs TRBV6-1 and TRBJ1-5, with 7 bases aligning to TRBD1. The junction had 8 bases not matched to a gene; V was cut back by 10 bases and J by 2 bases. CDR1 is MNHNS, CDR2 SASEGT, per germline. This CDR3 has 14 residues. CDR3 sequence: CATESDRGNQPQHF. CDR3 sequence (DNA): TGTGCCACCGAGTCCGACAGGGGCAATCAGCCCCAGCATTTT.

The CDR3 region has the DNA TGCGCCAGCAGCGCCGGACCTTCGGCGAACACTGAAGCTTTCTTT. It yields the protein CASSAGPSANTEAFF. The chain has TRBV5-1 and TRBJ1-1; D is ambiguous. V was clipped by 4 bases and J by 1 base, with 14 bases between them. CDR1 is SGHRS and CDR2 is YFSETQ in the germline V gene. The CDR3 is made up of 15 amino acids.